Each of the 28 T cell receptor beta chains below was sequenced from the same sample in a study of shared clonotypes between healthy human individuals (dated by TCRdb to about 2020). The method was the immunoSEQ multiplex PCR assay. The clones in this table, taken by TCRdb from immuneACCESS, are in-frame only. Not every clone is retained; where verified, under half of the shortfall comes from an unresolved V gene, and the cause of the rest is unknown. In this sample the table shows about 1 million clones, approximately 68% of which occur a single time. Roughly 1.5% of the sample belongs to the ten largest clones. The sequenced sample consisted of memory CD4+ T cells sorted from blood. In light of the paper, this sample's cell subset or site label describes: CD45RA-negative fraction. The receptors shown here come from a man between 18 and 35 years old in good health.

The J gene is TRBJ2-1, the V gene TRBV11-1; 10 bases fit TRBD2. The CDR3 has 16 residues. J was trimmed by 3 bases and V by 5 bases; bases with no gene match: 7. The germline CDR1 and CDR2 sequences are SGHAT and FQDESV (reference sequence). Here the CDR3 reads CASSHLAGAYYNEQFF. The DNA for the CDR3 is TGTGCCAGCAGCCACCTAGCGGGAGCGTACTACAATGAGCAGTTCTTC.

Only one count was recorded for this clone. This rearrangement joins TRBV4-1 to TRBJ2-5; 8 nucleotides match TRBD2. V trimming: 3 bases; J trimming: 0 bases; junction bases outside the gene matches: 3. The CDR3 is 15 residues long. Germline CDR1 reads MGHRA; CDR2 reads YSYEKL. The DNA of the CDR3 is TGCGCCAGCAGCCACGGACTAGCCTACCAAGAGACCCAGTACTTC. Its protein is CASSHGLAYQETQYF.

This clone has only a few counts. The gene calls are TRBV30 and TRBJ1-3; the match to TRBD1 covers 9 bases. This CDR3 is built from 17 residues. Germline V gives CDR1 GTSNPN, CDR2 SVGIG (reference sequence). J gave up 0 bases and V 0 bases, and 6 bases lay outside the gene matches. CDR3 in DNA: TGTGCCTGGAGTGTAGGACAGGGGCCCTTCTCTGGAAACACCATATATTTT. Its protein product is CAWSVGQGPFSGNTIYF. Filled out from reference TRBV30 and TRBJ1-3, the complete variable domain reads SQTIHQWPATLVQPVGSPLSLECTVEGTSNPNLYWYRQAAGRGLQLLFYSVGIGQISSEVPQNLSASRPQDRQFILSSKKLLLSDSGFYLCAWSVGQGPFSGNTIYFGEGSWLTVV.

The CDR3 DNA reads as TGTGCCAGTAGTATTACGGGACAGGCCTACGAGCAGTACTTC. Translating it yields CASSITGQAYEQYF. The chain combines TRBV19 with TRBJ2-7, with 8 nucleotides matching TRBD1. Germline CDR1 reads LNHDA; CDR2 reads SQIVND (reference sequence). The V and J ends lost 3 bases and 2 bases, in that order; junction bases with no gene match: 3. The CDR3 consists of 14 residues.

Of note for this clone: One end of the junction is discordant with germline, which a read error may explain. The CDR3: CASTLGSLAGGPQQFF. As DNA, the CDR3 is TGCGCCAGCACCTTGGGGTCACTAGCGGGAGGCCCACAACAGTTCTTC. The chain recombines TRBV5-1 with TRBJ2-1; 12 positions match TRBD2. Germline CDR1 SGHRS, CDR2 YFSETQ. The CDR3 has 16 amino acids.

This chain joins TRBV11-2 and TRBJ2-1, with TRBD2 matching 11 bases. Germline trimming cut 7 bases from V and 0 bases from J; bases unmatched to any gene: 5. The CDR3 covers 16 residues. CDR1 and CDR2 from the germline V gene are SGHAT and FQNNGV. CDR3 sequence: CASIQLAGASYNEQFF. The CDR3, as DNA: TGTGCCAGCATCCAACTAGCGGGGGCCTCCTACAATGAGCAGTTCTTC.

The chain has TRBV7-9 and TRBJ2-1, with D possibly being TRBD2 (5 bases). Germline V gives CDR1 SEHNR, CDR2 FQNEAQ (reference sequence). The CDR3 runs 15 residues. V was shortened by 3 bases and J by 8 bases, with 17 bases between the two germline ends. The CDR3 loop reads CASSFGSSGGDEQFF. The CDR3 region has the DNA TGTGCCAGCAGCTTTGGGAGTTCCGGCGGAGATGAGCAGTTCTTC.

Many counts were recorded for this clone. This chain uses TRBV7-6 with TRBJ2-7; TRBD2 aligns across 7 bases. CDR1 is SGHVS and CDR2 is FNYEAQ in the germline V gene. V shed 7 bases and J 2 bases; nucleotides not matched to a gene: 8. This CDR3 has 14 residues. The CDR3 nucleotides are TGTGCCAGCAAAAGCGGGATATTAGCCTACGAGCAGTACTTC. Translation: CASKSGILAYEQYF.

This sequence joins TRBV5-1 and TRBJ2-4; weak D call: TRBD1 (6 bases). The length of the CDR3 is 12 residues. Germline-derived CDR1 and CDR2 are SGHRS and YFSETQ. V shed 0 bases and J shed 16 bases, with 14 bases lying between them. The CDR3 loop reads CASSLDRVPSYF. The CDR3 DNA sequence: TGCGCCAGCAGCTTGGACAGGGTGCCATCATACTTC.

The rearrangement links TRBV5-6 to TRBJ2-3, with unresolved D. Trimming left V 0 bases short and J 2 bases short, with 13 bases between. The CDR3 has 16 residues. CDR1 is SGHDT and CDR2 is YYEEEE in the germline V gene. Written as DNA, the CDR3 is TGTGCCAGCAGCTTGGAAATGGTTTGGGCCACAGATACGCAGTATTTT. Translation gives CASSLEMVWATDTQYF.

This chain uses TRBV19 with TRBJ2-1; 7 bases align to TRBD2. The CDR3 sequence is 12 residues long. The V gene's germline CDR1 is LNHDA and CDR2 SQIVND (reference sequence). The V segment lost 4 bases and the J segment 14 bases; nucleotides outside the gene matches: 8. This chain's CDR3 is CASSTKAGMEFF. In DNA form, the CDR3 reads TGTGCCAGTAGTACCAAAGCGGGGATGGAGTTCTTC.

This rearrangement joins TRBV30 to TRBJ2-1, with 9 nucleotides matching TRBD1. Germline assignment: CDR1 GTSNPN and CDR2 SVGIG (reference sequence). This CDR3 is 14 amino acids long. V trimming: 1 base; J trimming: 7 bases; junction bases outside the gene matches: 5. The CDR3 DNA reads TGTGCCTGGAGTGCCGGGACAGGGTTAAATGAGCAGTTCTTC. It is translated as CAWSAGTGLNEQFF. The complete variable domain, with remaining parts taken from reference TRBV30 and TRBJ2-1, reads SQTIHQWPATLVQPVGSPLSLECTVEGTSNPNLYWYRQAAGRGLQLLFYSVGIGQISSEVPQNLSASRPQDRQFILSSKKLLLSDSGFYLCAWSAGTGLNEQFFGPGTRLTVL.

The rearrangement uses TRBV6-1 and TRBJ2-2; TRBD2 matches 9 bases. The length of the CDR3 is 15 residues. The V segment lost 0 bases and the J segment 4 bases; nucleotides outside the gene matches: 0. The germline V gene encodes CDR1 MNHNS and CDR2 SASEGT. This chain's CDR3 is CASSEASGGTGELFF. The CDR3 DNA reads TGTGCCAGCAGTGAAGCTAGCGGGGGCACCGGGGAGCTGTTTTTT.

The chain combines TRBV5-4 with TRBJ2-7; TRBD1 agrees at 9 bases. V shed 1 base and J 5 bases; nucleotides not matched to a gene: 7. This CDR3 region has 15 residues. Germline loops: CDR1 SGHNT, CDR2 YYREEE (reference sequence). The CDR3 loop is CASSLTRDRANEQYF. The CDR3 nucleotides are TGTGCCAGCAGCTTGACCCGGGACAGGGCTAACGAGCAGTACTTC.

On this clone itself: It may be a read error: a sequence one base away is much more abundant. CDR3 sequence (DNA): TGTGCCTGCAGCTTGCCCGGGGGGGATACGCAGTATTTT. It yields the protein CACSLPGGDTQYF. The rearrangement links TRBV5-4 to TRBJ2-3; 7 positions agree with TRBD2. From germline, CDR1 is SGHNT and CDR2 YYREEE (reference sequence). This CDR3 has 13 residues.

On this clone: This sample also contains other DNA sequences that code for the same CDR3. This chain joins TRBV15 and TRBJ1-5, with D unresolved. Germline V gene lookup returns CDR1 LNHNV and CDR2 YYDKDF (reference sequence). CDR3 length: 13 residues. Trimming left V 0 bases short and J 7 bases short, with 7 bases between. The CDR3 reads CATSRDPGQPQHF. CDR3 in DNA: TGTGCCACCAGCAGAGATCCCGGGCAGCCCCAGCATTTT.

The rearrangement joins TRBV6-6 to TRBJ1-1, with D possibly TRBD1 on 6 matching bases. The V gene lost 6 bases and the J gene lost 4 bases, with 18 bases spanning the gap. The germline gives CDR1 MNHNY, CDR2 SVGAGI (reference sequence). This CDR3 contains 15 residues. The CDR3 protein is CASSRTTGRVTEAFF. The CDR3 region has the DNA TGTGCCAGCAGCCGAACGACAGGACGGGTCACTGAAGCTTTCTTT.

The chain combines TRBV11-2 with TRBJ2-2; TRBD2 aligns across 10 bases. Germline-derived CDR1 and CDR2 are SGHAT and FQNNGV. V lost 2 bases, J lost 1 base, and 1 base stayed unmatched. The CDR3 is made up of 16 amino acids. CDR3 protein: CASSLRTSGNTGELFF. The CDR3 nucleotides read TGTGCCAGCAGCTTAAGGACTAGCGGGAACACCGGGGAGCTGTTTTTT.

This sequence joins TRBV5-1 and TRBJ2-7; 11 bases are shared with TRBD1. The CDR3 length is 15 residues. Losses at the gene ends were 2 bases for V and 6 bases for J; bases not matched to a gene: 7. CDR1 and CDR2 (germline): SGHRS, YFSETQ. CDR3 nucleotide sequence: TGCGCCAGCAGCTTCCTGGACAGGGGGCTCTCCGAGCAGTACTTC. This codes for CASSFLDRGLSEQYF. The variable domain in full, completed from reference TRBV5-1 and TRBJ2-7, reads KAGVTQTPRYLIKTRGQQVTLSCSPISGHRSVSWYQQTPGQGLQFLFEYFSETQRNKGNFPGRFSGRQFSNSRSEMNVSTLELGDSALYLCASSFLDRGLSEQYFGPGTRLTVT.

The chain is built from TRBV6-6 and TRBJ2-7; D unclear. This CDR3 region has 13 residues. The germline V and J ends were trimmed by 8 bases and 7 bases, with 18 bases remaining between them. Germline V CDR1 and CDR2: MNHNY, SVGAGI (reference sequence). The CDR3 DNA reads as TGTGCCAGCCTGTCGGTTGGAAGGTGGGAGCAGTACTTC. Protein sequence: CASLSVGRWEQYF.

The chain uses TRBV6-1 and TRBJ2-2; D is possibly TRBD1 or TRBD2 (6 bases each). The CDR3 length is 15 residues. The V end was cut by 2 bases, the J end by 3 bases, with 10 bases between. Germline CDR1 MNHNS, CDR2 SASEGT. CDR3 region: CASSERGDHTGELFF. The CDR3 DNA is TGTGCCAGCAGTGAAAGGGGGGATCACACCGGGGAGCTGTTTTTT.

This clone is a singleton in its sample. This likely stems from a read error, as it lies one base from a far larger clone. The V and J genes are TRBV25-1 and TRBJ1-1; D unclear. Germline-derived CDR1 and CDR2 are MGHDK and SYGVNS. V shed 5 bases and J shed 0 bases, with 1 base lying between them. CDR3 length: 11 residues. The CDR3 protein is CASSMNTEAFF. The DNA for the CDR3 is TGTGCCAGCAGTATGAACACTGAAGCTTTCTTT. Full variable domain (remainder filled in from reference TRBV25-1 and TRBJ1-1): EADIYQTPRYLVIGTGKKITLECSQTMGHDKMYWYQQDPGMELHLIHYSYGVNSTEKGDLSSESTVSRIRTEHFPLTLESARPSHTSQYLCASSMNTEAFFGQGTRLTVV.

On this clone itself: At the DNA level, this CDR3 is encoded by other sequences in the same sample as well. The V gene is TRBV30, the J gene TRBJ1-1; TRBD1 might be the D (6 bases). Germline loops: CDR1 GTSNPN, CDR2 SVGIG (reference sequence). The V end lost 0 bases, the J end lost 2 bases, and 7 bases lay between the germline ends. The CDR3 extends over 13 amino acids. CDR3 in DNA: TGTGCCTGGAGTGTACAGGGTAACACTGAAGCTTTCTTT. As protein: CAWSVQGNTEAFF.

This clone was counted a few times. CDR3: CASSSDRVMNTEAFF. CDR3 in DNA: TGTGCCAGCAGCTCGGACAGGGTCATGAACACTGAAGCTTTCTTT. The chain couples TRBV5-4 to TRBJ1-1; 8 bases are shared with TRBD1. Trimming took 3 bases from V and 0 from J; bases not matched to a gene: 4. The CDR3 is 15 amino acids. The V gene's germline CDR1 is SGHNT and CDR2 YYREEE (reference sequence).

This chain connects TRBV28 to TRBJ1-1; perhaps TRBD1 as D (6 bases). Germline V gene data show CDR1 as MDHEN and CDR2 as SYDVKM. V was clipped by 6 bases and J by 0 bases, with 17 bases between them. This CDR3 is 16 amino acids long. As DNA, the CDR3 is TGTGCCAGCAGCTTCCCGACAGGAGGCCTGAACACTGAAGCTTTCTTT. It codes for CASSFPTGGLNTEAFF.

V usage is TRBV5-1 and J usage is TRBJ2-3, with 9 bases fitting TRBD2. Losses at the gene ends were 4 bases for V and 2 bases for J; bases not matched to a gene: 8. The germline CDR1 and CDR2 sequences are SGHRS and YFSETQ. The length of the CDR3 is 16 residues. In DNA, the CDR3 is TGCGCCAGCAGCCGAATGCCTAGCGGGGACACAGATACGCAGTATTTT. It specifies CASSRMPSGDTDTQYF. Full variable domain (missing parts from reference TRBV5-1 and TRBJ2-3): KAGVTQTPRYLIKTRGQQVTLSCSPISGHRSVSWYQQTPGQGLQFLFEYFSETQRNKGNFPGRFSGRQFSNSRSEMNVSTLELGDSALYLCASSRMPSGDTDTQYFGPGTRLTVL.

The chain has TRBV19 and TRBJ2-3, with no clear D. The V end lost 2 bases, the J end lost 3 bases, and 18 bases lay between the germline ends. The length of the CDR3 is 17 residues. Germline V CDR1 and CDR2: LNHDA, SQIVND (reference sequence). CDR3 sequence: CASSISHLGFSTDTQYF. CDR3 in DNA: TGTGCCAGTAGTATAAGTCATCTAGGCTTTTCGACAGATACGCAGTATTTT.

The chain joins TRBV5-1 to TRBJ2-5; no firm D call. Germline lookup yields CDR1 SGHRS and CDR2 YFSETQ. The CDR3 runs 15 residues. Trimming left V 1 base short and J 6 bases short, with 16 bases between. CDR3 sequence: CASSLLERPDQTQYF. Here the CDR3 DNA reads TGCGCCAGCAGCTTGTTGGAAAGGCCGGATCAGACCCAGTACTTC.